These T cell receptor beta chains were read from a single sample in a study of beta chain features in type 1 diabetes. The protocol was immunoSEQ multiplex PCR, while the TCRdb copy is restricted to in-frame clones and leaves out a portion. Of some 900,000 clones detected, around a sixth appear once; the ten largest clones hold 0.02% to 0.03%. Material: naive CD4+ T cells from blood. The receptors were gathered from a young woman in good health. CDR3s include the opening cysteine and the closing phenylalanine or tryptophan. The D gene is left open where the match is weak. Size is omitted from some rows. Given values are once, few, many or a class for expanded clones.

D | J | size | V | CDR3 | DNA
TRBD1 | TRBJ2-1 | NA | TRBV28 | CASSTTGTGFHHEQFF | TGTGCCAGCAGCACTACCGGGACAGGGTTTCATCATGAGCAGTTCTTC
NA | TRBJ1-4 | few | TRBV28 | CASSLKTGINEKLFF | TGTGCCAGCAGTTTGAAAACAGGGATTAATGAAAAACTGTTTTTT
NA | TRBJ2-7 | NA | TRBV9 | CASSVGSRASPLYEQYF | TGTGCCAGCAGCGTAGGGTCCCGGGCTAGTCCCCTCTACGAGCAGTACTTC
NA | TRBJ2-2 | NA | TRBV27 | CASSSAQGLFTGELFF | TGTGCCAGCAGTTCCGCCCAGGGACTTTTCACCGGGGAGCTGTTTTTT
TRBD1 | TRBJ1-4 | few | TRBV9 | CASSARMQGGEKLFF | TGTGCCAGCAGCGCCCGGATGCAGGGGGGCGAAAAACTGTTTTTT
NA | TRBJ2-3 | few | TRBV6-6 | CASSYSKGDTQYF | TGTGCCAGCAGTTACTCGAAGGGAGATACGCAGTATTTT
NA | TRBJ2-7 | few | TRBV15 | CATSSRQVTEQYF | TGTGCCACCAGCAGCAGACAGGTCACAGAGCAGTACTTC
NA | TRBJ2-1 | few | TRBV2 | CASSQGRIYNEQFF | TGTGCCAGCAGTCAAGGACGGATATACAATGAGCAGTTCTTC
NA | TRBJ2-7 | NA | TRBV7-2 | CASSLGVREKLQYF | TGTGCCAGCAGCTTAGGAGTTAGGGAAAAGTTGCAGTACTTC
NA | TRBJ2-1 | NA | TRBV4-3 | CASSQASSYNEQFF | TGCGCCAGCAGCCAGGCTAGCTCCTACAATGAGCAGTTCTTC
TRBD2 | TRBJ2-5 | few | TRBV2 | CASSGGTSGLETQYF | TGTGCCAGCAGTGGAGGAACTAGCGGGTTGGAGACCCAGTACTTC
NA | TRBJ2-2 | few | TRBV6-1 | CASTRSDTGELFF | TGTGCCAGTACTAGGAGTGACACCGGGGAGCTGTTTTTT
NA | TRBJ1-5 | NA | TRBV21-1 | CASKHYVGRGQPQHF | TGTGCCAGCAAACATTATGTCGGCAGAGGGCAGCCCCAGCATTTT
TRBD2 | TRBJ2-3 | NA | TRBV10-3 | CAISGGATDTQYF | TGTGCCATATCGGGGGGAGCTACAGATACGCAGTATTTT
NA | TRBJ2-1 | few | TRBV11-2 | CASSPLNTYNEQFF | TGTGCCAGCAGCCCGTTAAACACCTACAATGAGCAGTTCTTC
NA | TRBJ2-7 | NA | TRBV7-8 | CASSLAVGGYEQYF | TGTGCCAGCAGCTTAGCCGTGGGCGGCTACGAGCAGTACTTC
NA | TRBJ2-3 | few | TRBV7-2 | CASSYNIADTQYF | TGTGCCAGCAGCTATAACATCGCAGATACGCAGTATTTT
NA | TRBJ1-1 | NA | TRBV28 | CASSGRRMNTEAFF | TGTGCCAGCAGCGGACGGAGAATGAACACTGAAGCTTTCTTT
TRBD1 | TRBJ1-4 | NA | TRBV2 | CASNRDRRSEKLFF | TGTGCCAGCAACCGGGACAGGAGAAGTGAAAAACTGTTTTTT
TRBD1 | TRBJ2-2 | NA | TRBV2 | CASSAGQHTGELFF | TGTGCCAGCAGTGCGGGACAGCACACCGGGGAGCTGTTTTTT
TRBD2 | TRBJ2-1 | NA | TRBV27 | CASSYSRTSGRFYNEQFF | TGTGCCAGCAGTTACTCCCGGACTAGCGGGAGGTTCTACAATGAGCAGTTCTTC
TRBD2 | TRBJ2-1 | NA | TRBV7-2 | CASRLVGVAGTYEQFF | TGTGCCAGCAGACTGGTGGGAGTAGCGGGAACTTATGAGCAGTTCTTC
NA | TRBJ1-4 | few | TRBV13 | CASSLKGLNEKLFF | TGTGCCAGCAGCTTAAAGGGTTTAAATGAAAAACTGTTTTTT
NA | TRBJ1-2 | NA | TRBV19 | CASSIRVANSNGYTF | TGTGCCAGTAGTATCAGGGTGGCTAATTCTAATGGCTACACCTTC
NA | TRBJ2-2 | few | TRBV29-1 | CSADRSNTGELFF | TGCAGCGCTGACAGGTCGAACACCGGGGAGCTGTTTTTT
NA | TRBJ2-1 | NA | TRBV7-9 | CASGAIRGEQFF | TGTGCCAGCGGGGCTATTAGGGGCGAGCAGTTCTTC
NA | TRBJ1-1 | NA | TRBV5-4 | CASSFNAGTEAFF | TGTGCCAGCAGCTTCAATGCGGGGACTGAAGCTTTCTTT
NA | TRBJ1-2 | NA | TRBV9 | CASSVGIGSGQNGYTF | TGTGCCAGCAGCGTAGGTATAGGTTCTGGACAGAATGGCTACACCTTC
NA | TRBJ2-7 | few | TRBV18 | CASSRNNREYEQYF | TGTGCCAGCTCACGGAACAACAGGGAGTACGAGCAGTACTTC
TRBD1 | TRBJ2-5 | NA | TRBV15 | CATSLTGGTETQYF | TGTGCCACCAGTCTGACAGGGGGCACAGAGACCCAGTACTTC
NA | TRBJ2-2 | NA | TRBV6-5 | CASQQSGIRGELFF | TGTGCCAGCCAACAGAGCGGTATCCGGGGGGAGCTGTTTTTT
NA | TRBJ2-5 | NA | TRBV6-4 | CASRESSSQETQYF | TGTGCCAGCAGAGAATCTAGCAGCCAAGAGACCCAGTACTTC
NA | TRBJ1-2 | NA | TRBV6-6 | CASSGTVNYGYTF | TGTGCCAGCAGTGGGACGGTTAACTATGGCTACACCTTC